This TCR beta chain was captured in a study of Graves' ophthalmopathy and Graves' hyperthyroidism. The CDR3 length is 17 residues. V gave up 0 bases and J gave up 0 bases, with 15 bases separating them. CDR1 is ENHRY and CDR2 is SYGVKD in the germline V gene. Amplification targeted the TCR beta CDR3 regions, with RNA transcripts as the source material. HTBI primers served in a first-round RT-PCR, which a second-round multiplex PCR followed. Using its own MiXCR run on the multiplex PCR reads, TCRdb lists one record per CDR3 protein. The sample contains 200,000 to 250,000 distinct CDR3 sequences, roughly 50% of which appear only once. This clonotype was detected only a few times. Pregnancy or lactation, uncontrolled infections and other autoimmune diseases were grounds for excluding patients. Clinicians diagnosed using symptoms, serum thyroxine, TRAb, thyroid ultrasound and orbital computed tomography.

The source of this sequence is an adult man with Graves' ophthalmopathy. Sequencing used peripheral blood. The V call is TRBV10-3, the J call TRBJ2-7; D may be TRBD1 (5 bases). The CDR3: CAISESIVGVLSYEQYF. The CDR3 DNA sequence: TGTGCCATCAGTGAGTCGATTGTAGGGGTCCTCTCCTACGAGCAGTACTTC.